The 16 T cell receptor beta chains presented below share a single source sample, sequenced in a study of OX40 agonist ivuxolimab in advanced cancers. Produced via immunoSEQ multiplex PCR; TCRdb's table is partial and in-frame only. The table lists 15,000 to 25,000 clones, about 76% of them singletons. The specimen comprised CD4+ or CD8+ T cells sorted from blood, sampled in a trial of the OX40 agonist ivuxolimab. These receptors were taken from an adult with an advanced solid tumor such as melanoma, head and neck, liver or kidney cancer.

The gene calls are TRBV12-1 and TRBJ2-7; the D call of TRBD1 is as the table states it, not checked on the DNA. TRBV12-1 is reported as a pseudogene. The CDR3 runs 15 residues. CDR3: CASSRRGHRSYEQYF. In DNA, the CDR3 is TGTGCCAGCAGCCGCAGGGGACACCGCTCCTACGAGCAGTACTTC.

V gene TRBV4-2 combines with J gene TRBJ1-5, with a tentative D call TRBD1 (5 bases). The CDR3 sequence is 18 residues long. Trimming took 0 bases from V and 2 from J, leaving 17 bases between them. Germline V lookup: CDR1 LGHNA, CDR2 YNFKEQ. CDR3 region: CASSQDQGGVEGNQPQHF. In DNA, the CDR3 is TGTGCCAGCAGCCAAGATCAGGGCGGGGTTGAGGGCAATCAGCCCCAGCATTTT.

The chain combines TRBV6-5 with TRBJ2-7; D not certain. The CDR3 extends over 14 amino acids. V lost 5 bases, J lost 2 bases, and 13 bases lay in between. The V gene's germline CDR1 is MNHEY and CDR2 SVGAGI. Here the CDR3 reads CASSPQWGTYEQYF. Here the CDR3 DNA reads TGTGCCAGCAGTCCACAGTGGGGAACCTACGAGCAGTACTTC.

The rearrangement links TRBV19 to TRBJ2-7; D gene uncertain. This CDR3 is 12 amino acids long. Germline CDR1 LNHDA, CDR2 SQIVND (reference sequence). V lost 6 bases and J 3 bases, leaving 9 bases between the germline ends. DNA for the CDR3: TGTGCCAGTAGAGGCGCTAACTACGAGCAGTACTTC. Translating it yields CASRGANYEQYF.

The CDR3 DNA reads TGTGCCAGCAGCCTAATGGGGGAGCAGTACTTC. Protein: CASSLMGEQYF. The chain combines TRBV7-9 with TRBJ2-7; D is undetermined. CDR3 length equals 11 residues. CDR1 is SEHNR, CDR2 FQNEAQ, per germline (reference sequence). V lost 5 bases and J 7 bases, leaving 9 bases between the germline ends.

The genes are TRBV9 and TRBJ2-1; the D call may be TRBD1 or TRBD2 (5 bases each). CDR3 length equals 15 residues. The germline V and J ends were trimmed by 3 bases and 9 bases, with 19 bases remaining between them. Germline-derived CDR1 and CDR2 are SGDLS and YYNGEE. DNA of the CDR3: TGTGCCAGCAGCGCCGACCCCCCTCAGGGACCTGAGCAGTTCTTC. This gives the protein CASSADPPQGPEQFF.

V and J are TRBV28 and TRBJ2-1; either TRBD1 or TRBD2 may supply D (5 bases each). This CDR3 is built from 14 residues. V lost 6 bases, J lost 6 bases, and 15 bases lay in between. Germline CDR1 is MDHEN and CDR2 is SYDVKM. The CDR3 spells CASSVLGDGNEQFF. The CDR3 coding sequence is TGTGCCAGCAGCGTTCTGGGGGACGGCAATGAGCAGTTCTTC.

This clone showed up just once. The CDR3 here is CASKSPHYNEQFF. CDR3 nucleotide sequence: TGTGCCAGCAAGTCCCCTCATTACAATGAGCAGTTCTTC. The chain is built from TRBV6-1 and TRBJ2-1; no clear D gene. Germline lookup yields CDR1 MNHNS and CDR2 SASEGT. V was clipped by 7 bases and J by 4 bases, with 11 bases between them. This CDR3 is built from 13 residues.

This chain uses TRBV19 with TRBJ2-7; 12 bases agree with TRBD2. This CDR3 has 17 residues. Per the germline V gene, CDR1 is LNHDA and CDR2 is SQIVND (reference sequence). Trimming removed 5 bases from V and 1 base from J; junction bases left unmatched: 9. The CDR3 nucleotides read TGTGCCAGTAGTCCCGGGACTAGCGGGTTACGGTCCTACGAGCAGTACTTC. As protein: CASSPGTSGLRSYEQYF.

This sequence joins TRBV7-9 and TRBJ2-1; D gene uncertain. Germline V gene lookup returns CDR1 SEHNR and CDR2 FQNEAQ (reference sequence). The CDR3 contains 18 residues. V lost 2 bases to trimming and J lost 0 bases, with 17 bases between them. CDR3 residues: CASSLIGGVGSSYNEQFF. DNA for the CDR3: TGTGCCAGCAGCTTAATCGGCGGTGTGGGGTCCTCCTACAATGAGCAGTTCTTC.

CDR3 residues: CASSPTVYEQYF. Here the CDR3 DNA reads TGTGCCAGCAGCCCGACAGTCTACGAGCAGTACTTC. The chain is built from TRBV7-8 and TRBJ2-7, with TRBD1 as a possible D gene (5 bases). There are 12 residues in the CDR3. CDR1 and CDR2 (germline): SGHVS, FQNEAQ. Trimming removed 5 bases at V and 3 bases at J, with 8 bases between.

The genes are TRBV5-6 and TRBJ1-3, with 10 bases fitting TRBD1. The V gene end was trimmed by 3 bases and the J gene end by 3 bases; junction bases not matched to a gene: 6. Germline V lookup: CDR1 SGHDT, CDR2 YYEEEE. This CDR3 has 16 residues. As DNA, the CDR3 is TGTGCCAGCAGCTATAGGACAGGGGGTATTGGAAACACCATATATTTT. It translates to CASSYRTGGIGNTIYF.

V and J are TRBV30 and TRBJ1-2; D might be TRBD1 (5 bases). The CDR3 consists of 16 residues. Per germline, CDR1 GTSNPN and CDR2 SVGIG (reference sequence). V was trimmed by 3 bases and J by 7 bases, leaving 24 bases between them. CDR3 loop: CAWSLPASLREGGYTF. CDR3 DNA sequence: TGTGCCTGGAGCCTACCCGCCTCACTCAGGGAAGGTGGCTACACCTTC.

The chain is built from TRBV9 and TRBJ2-5, with D perhaps matching TRBD1 (6 bases). With the DNA end fitting TRBJ2-7 better, the J assignment may be wrong. Per the germline V gene, CDR1 is SGDLS and CDR2 is YYNGEE. The CDR3 extends over 12 amino acids. DNA of the CDR3: TGTGCCAGCAGCGGGGACATCTACGAGCAGTACTTC. It codes for CASSGDIYEQYF.

The gene calls are TRBV5-1 and TRBJ2-3; 9 nucleotides agree with TRBD2. Germline trimming cut 0 bases from V and 7 bases from J; bases unmatched to any gene: 15. The CDR3 is made up of 18 amino acids. Germline CDR1 reads SGHRS; CDR2 reads YFSETQ. CDR3 loop: CASSLELYGGRADNTQYF. The CDR3 DNA is TGCGCCAGCAGCTTGGAATTGTATGGCGGGAGGGCAGACAATACGCAGTATTTT.

The V and J genes are TRBV7-9 and TRBJ2-1, with TRBD2 matching 7 bases. CDR1 is SEHNR and CDR2 is FQNEAQ in the germline V gene (reference sequence). This CDR3 region has 15 residues. After removal of 8 bases from V and 0 bases from J, the junction contained 7 bases not matched to a gene. This CDR3 reads CASRRGRTSYNEQFF. CDR3 in DNA: TGTGCCAGCCGCCGCGGGAGAACCTCCTACAATGAGCAGTTCTTC.